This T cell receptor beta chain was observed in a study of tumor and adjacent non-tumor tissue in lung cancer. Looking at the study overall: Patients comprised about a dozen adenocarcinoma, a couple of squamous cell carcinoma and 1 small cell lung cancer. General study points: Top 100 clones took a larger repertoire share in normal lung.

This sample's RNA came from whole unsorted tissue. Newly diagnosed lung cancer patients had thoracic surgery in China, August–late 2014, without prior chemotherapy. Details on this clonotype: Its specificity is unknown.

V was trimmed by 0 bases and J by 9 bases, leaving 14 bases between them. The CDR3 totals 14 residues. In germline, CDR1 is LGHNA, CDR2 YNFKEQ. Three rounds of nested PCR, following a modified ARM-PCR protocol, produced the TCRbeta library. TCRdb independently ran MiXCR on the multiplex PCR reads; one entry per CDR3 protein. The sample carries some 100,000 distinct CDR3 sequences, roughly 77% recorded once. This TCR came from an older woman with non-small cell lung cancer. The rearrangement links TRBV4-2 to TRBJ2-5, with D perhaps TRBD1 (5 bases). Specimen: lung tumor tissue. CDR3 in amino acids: CASSQEGAQDSQYF. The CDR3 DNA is TGTGCCAGCAGCCAAGAAGGGGCCCAAGATTCCCAGTACTTC.